The present T cell receptor (beta chain) was sequenced within a study of blood T cell repertoires in COVID-19. Study-level background: PBMCs, B-cell-depleted T cells, or T cells provided the cDNA or gDNA that made up the material.

This table comes from immunoSEQ multiplex PCR, and its TCRdb copy is limited to in-frame clones, with some not included. This table holds about 260,000 clones, approximately 89% found once. Trimming pared 6 bases from V and 4 bases from J, leaving 10 bases between. The CDR3 totals 13 residues. Per the germline V gene, CDR1 is MNHEY and CDR2 is SVGAGI. Sequences were obtained from peripheral blood. This clonotype was obtained from a woman in her 70s with COVID-19, enrolled during active disease. The chain links TRBV6-5 to TRBJ1-5; D not resolved. The CDR3 is CASSLTGNQPQHF. In DNA, the CDR3 is TGTGCCAGCAGCTTAACCGGGAATCAGCCCCAGCATTTT.